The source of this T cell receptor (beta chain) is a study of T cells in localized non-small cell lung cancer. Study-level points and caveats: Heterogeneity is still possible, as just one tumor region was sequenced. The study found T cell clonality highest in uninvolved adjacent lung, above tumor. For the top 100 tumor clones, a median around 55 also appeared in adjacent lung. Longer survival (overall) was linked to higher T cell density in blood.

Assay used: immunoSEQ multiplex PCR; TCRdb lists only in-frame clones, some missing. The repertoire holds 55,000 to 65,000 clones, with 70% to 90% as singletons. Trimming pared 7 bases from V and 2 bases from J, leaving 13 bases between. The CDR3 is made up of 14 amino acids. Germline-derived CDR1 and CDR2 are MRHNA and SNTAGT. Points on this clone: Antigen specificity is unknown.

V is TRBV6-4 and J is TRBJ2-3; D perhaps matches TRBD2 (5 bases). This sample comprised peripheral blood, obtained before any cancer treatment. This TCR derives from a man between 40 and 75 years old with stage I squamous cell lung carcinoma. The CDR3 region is CASKGDGSTDTQYF. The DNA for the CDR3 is TGTGCCAGCAAGGGAGACGGATCCACAGATACGCAGTATTTT.